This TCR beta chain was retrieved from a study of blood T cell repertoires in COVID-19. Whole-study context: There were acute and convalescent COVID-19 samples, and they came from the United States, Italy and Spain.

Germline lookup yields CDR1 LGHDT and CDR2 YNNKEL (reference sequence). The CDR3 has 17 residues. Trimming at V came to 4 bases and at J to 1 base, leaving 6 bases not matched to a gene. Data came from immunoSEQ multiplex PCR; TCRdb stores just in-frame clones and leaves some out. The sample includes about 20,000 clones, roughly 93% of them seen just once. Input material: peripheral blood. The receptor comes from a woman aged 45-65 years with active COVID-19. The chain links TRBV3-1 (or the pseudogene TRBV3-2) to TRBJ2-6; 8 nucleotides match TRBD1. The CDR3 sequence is CASSPRTGRSGANVLTF. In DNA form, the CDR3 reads TGTGCCAGCAGCCCACGGACAGGGAGGTCTGGGGCCAACGTCCTGACTTTC.